This T cell receptor beta chain is from a study of multiple sclerosis patients with progressive multifocal leukoencephalopathy. Germline CDR1 is SGHTS and CDR2 is YDEGEE. Trimming left V 3 bases short and J 0 bases short, with 18 bases between. The CDR3 contains 17 residues. Time point in this sample: time of PML onset. Assay: immunoSEQ multiplex PCR; the TCRdb copy retains only in-frame clones and omits some. The profile covers roughly 34,000 clones, with about 90% appearing a single time and 3% to 3.5% taken by the ten largest. The source is a human donor with progressive multifocal leukoencephalopathy. This specimen consisted of PBMCs, obtained from a patient treated with natalizumab. The V and J genes are TRBV5-8 and TRBJ1-2; TRBD1 might be the D (6 bases). CDR3 nucleotides: TGTGCCAGCAGCTCTGGTAGACAGGCCATCGCTAACTATGGCTACACCTTC. Translation: CASSSGRQAIANYGYTF.